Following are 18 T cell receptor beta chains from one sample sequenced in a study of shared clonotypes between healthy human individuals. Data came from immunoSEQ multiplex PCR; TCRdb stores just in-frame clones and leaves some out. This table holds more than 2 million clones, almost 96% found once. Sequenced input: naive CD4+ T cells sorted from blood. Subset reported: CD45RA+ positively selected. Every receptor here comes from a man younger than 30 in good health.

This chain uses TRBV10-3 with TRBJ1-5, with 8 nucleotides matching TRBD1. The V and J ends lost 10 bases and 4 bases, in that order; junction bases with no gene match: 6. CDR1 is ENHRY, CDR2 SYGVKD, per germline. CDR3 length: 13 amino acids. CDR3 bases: TGTGCCACAACGGGACAGGTGAATCAGCCCCAGCATTTT. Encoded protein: CATTGQVNQPQHF.

The CDR3 is CASSQPNEQFF. CDR3 DNA sequence: TGTGCCAGCTCCCAGCCGAATGAGCAGTTCTTC. This chain uses TRBV18 with TRBJ2-1, with no clear D. In germline, CDR1 is KGHSH, CDR2 LQKENI. The germline V and J ends were trimmed by 6 bases and 7 bases, with 7 bases remaining between them. CDR3 length equals 11 residues. Supplemented by reference TRBV18 and TRBJ2-1, the full variable domain reads NAGVMQNPRHLVRRRGQEARLRCSPMKGHSHVYWYRQLPEEGLKFMVYLQKENIIDESGMPKERFSAEFPKEGPSILRIQQVVRGDSAAYFCASSQPNEQFFGPGTRLTVL.

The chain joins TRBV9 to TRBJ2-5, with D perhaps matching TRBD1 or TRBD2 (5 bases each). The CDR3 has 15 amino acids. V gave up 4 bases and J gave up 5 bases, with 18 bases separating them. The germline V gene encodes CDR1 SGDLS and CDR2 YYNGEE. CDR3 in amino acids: CASSHGTVGIETQYF. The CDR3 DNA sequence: TGTGCCAGCAGCCATGGGACCGTCGGGATTGAGACCCAGTACTTC.

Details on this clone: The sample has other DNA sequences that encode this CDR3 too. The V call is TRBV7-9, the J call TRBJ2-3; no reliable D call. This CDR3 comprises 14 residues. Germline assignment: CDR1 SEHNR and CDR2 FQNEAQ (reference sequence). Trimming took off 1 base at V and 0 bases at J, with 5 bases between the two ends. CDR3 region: CASSLEGSTDTQYF. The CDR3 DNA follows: TGTGCCAGCAGCTTAGAAGGCAGCACAGATACGCAGTATTTT.

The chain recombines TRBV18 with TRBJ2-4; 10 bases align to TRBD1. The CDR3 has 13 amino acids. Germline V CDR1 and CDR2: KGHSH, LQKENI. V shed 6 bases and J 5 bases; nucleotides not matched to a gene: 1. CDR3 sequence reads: CASSGQGENIQYF. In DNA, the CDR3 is TGTGCCAGCTCCGGACAGGGGGAAAACATTCAGTACTTC.

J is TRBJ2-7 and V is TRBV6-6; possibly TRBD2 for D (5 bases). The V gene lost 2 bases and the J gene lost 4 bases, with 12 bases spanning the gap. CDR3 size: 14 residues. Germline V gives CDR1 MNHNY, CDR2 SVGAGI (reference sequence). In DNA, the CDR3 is TGTGCCAGCAGTTACGCGAGGGCCCAGTACGAGCAGTACTTC. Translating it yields CASSYARAQYEQYF.

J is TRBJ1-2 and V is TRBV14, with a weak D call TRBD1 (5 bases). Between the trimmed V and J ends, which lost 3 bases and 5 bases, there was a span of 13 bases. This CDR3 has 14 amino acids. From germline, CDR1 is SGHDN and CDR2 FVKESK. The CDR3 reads CASSQIGTEYGYTF. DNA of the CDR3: TGTGCCAGCAGCCAGATCGGGACTGAATATGGCTACACCTTC.

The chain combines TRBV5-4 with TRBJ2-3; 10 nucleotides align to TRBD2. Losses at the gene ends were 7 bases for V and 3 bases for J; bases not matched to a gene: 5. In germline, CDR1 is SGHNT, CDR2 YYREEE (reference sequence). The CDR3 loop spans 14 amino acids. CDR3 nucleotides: TGTGCCAGCTTCCTAGCGGGAGTTACAGATACGCAGTATTTT. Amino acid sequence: CASFLAGVTDTQYF.

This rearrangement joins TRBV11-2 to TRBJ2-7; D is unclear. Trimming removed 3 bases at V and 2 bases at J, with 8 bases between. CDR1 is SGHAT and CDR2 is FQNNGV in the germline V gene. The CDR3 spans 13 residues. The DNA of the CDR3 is TGTGCCAGCAGCTTTGGCCAGACCTACGAGCAGTACTTC. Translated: CASSFGQTYEQYF.

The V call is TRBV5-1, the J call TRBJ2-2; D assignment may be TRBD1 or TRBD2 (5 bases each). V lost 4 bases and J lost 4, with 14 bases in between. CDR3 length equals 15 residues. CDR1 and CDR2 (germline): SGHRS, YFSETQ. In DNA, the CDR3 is TGCGCCAGCAGCCAACAGAGGGGCGGCACCGGGGAGCTGTTTTTT. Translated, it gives CASSQQRGGTGELFF.

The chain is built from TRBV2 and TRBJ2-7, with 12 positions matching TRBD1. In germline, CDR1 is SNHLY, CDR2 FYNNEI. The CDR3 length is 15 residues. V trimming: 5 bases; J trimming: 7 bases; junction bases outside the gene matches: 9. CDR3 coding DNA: TGTGCCAGCAGTCCGATGGGACAGGGGGCACGTGAGCAGTACTTC. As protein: CASSPMGQGAREQYF.

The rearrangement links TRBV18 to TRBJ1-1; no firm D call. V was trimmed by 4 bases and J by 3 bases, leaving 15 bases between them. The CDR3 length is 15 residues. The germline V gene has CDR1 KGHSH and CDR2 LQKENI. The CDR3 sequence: CASSRLGVGDTEAFF. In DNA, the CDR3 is TGTGCCAGCTCACGCTTGGGTGTAGGTGACACTGAAGCTTTCTTT. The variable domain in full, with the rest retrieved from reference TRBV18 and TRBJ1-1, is NAGVMQNPRHLVRRRGQEARLRCSPMKGHSHVYWYRQLPEEGLKFMVYLQKENIIDESGMPKERFSAEFPKEGPSILRIQQVVRGDSAAYFCASSRLGVGDTEAFFGQGTRLTVV.

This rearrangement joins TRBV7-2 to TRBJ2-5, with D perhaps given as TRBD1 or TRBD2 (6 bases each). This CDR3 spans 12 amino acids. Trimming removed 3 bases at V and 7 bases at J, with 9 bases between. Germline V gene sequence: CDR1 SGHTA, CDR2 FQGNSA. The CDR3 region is CASSLGGRTQYF. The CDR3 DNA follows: TGTGCCAGCAGCTTGGGGGGCCGGACCCAGTACTTC.

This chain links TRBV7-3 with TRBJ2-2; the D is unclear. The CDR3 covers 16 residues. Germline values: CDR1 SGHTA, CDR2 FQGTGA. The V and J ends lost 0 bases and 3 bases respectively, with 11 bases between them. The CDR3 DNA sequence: TGTGCCAGCAGCTTAACGGTCACGTTCGACACCGGGGAGCTGTTTTTT. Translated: CASSLTVTFDTGELFF. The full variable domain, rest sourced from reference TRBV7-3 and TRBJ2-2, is GAGVSQTPSNKVTEKGKYVELRCDPISGHTALYWYRQSLGQGPEFLIYFQGTGAADDSGLPNDRFFAVRPEGSVSTLKIQRTERGDSAVYLCASSLTVTFDTGELFFGEGSRLTVL.

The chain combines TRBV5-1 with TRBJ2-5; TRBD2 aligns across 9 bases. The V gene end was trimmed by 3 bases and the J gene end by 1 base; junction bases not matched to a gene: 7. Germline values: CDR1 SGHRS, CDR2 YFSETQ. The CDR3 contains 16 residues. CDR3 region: CASSWGFSGSQETQYF. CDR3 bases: TGCGCCAGCAGCTGGGGATTTAGCGGGAGCCAAGAGACCCAGTACTTC.

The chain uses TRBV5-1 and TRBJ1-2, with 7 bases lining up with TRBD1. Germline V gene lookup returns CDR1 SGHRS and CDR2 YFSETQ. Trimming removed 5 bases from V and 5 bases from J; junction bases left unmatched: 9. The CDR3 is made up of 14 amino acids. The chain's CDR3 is CASRPDREGYGYTF. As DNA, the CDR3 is TGCGCCAGCAGACCCGACAGGGAGGGATATGGCTACACCTTC.

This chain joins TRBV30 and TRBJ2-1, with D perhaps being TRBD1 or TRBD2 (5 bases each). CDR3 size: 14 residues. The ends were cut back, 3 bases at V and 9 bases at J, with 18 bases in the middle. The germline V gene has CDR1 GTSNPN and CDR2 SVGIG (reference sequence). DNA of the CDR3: TGTGCCTGGAGATGGTTTGTGGGACCGGGTGAGCAGTTCTTC. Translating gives CAWRWFVGPGEQFF.

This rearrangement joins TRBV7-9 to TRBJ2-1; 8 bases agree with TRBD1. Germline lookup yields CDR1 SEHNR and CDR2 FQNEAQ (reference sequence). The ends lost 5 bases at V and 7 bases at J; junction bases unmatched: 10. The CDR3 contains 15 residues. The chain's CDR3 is CASSPWTGPGNEQFF. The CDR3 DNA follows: TGTGCCAGCAGCCCTTGGACAGGGCCGGGGAATGAGCAGTTCTTC.